These T cell receptor beta chains were read from a single sample in a study of blood T cell repertoires in COVID-19. Measured with immunoSEQ multiplex PCR; TCRdb has only the in-frame clones, and not every one. The table has about 480,000 clones, around 89% seen once; the top ten hold over 10%. Sequencing was carried out using peripheral blood. These receptors all stem from a woman in her forties or fifties with COVID-19, enrolled during active disease. Both conserved end residues are part of each CDR3. A D gene is named only where the DNA matches it firmly. A clone size is listed for some rows: how often the clone was seen (once, few, many), or a class if it is expanded.

D gene	V gene	J gene	clone size	CDR3 protein	CDR3 DNA
NA	TRBV11-2	TRBJ1-1	NA	CASSIHHGGGVLNTEAFF	TGTGCCAGCAGCATCCACCACGGGGGTGGTGTACTGAACACTGAAGCTTTCTTT
TRBD1	TRBV15	TRBJ2-1	NA	CATSRDRGLANEQFF	TGTGCCACCAGCAGAGATAGGGGGCTGGCGAATGAGCAGTTCTTC
NA	TRBV6-5	TRBJ1-1	NA	CASRREGTEAFF	TGTGCCAGCAGGAGGGAGGGGACTGAAGCTTTCTTT
NA	TRBV4-1	TRBJ1-1	NA	CASSPRDNGNTEAFF	TGCGCCAGCAGCCCCCGGGACAACGGGAACACTGAAGCTTTCTTT
TRBD2	TRBV15	TRBJ2-1	NA	CATSRGLASSYNEQFF	TGTGCCACCAGCAGAGGACTAGCGAGCTCCTACAATGAGCAGTTCTTC
NA	TRBV6-6	TRBJ2-2	few	CASSPSGGRAGELFF	TGTGCCAGCAGTCCGTCGGGGGGCCGGGCCGGGGAGCTGTTTTTT
NA	TRBV5-1	TRBJ1-1	NA	CASSFETGRMNTEAFF	TGCGCCAGCAGCTTCGAGACAGGCCGAATGAACACTGAAGCTTTCTTT
TRBD1	TRBV19	TRBJ2-3	once	CASMASRDSTQYF	TGTGCCAGTATGGCCTCCCGGGACAGCACGCAGTATTTT
TRBD1	TRBV28	TRBJ2-5	NA	CASSLPGTGEETQYF	TGTGCCAGCAGTTTACCTGGGACAGGGGAAGAGACCCAGTACTTC
NA	TRBV11-2	TRBJ1-2	NA	CASSVNIANYGYTF	TGTGCCAGCAGCGTTAATATAGCTAACTATGGCTACACCTTC
TRBD1	TRBV5-1	TRBJ2-2	NA	CASSSNPGGTGSHGELFF	TGCGCCAGCAGCTCCAACCCGGGCGGGACAGGGAGTCACGGGGAGCTGTTTTTT
TRBD1	TRBV19	TRBJ1-4	NA	CASSTPGTGDEKLFF	TGTGCCAGTAGTACCCCCGGGACAGGGGATGAAAAACTGTTTTTT
TRBD1	TRBV5-5	TRBJ1-4	NA	CASSPGTGTEEEKLFF	TGTGCCAGCAGCCCCGGGACAGGGACGGAGGAAGAAAAACTGTTTTTT
NA	TRBV5-1	TRBJ2-2	NA	CASSLRQSTGELFF	TGCGCCAGCAGCTTGCGACAGTCCACCGGGGAGCTGTTTTTT
TRBD1	TRBV19	TRBJ1-4	once	CASSPDRGNEKLFF	TGTGCCAGTAGCCCCGACAGGGGTAATGAAAAACTGTTTTTT
NA	TRBV11-2	TRBJ2-7	NA	CASSLERDSGYEQYF	TGTGCCAGCAGCTTAGAGCGAGATAGTGGCTACGAGCAGTACTTC
TRBD1	TRBV5-1	TRBJ2-5	once	CASSLQGSETQYF	TGCGCCAGCAGCTTACAGGGGTCAGAGACCCAGTACTTC
NA	TRBV6-5	TRBJ1-3	NA	CASSFPTGGNTIYF	TGTGCCAGCAGTTTCCCTACGGGGGGAAACACCATATATTTT
NA	TRBV6-5	TRBJ1-2	NA	CASSPQGNPNYGYTF	TGTGCCAGCAGCCCCCAGGGGAACCCTAACTATGGCTACACCTTC
TRBD1	TRBV30	TRBJ1-1	NA	CAWSVFRGRLNTEAFF	TGTGCCTGGAGTGTTTTTAGGGGGCGTCTGAACACTGAAGCTTTCTTT
NA	TRBV19	TRBJ2-3	NA	CASSIRGRGQADTQYF	TGTGCCAGTAGTATACGTGGGAGAGGGCAAGCAGATACGCAGTATTTT
TRBD1	TRBV5-5	TRBJ2-7	NA	CASSSQTGDRYEQYF	TGTGCCAGCAGCTCTCAGACAGGGGATCGGTACGAGCAGTACTTC
NA	TRBV19	TRBJ2-2	NA	CASSIPNQEELFF	TGTGCCAGTAGTATCCCGAATCAGGAGGAGCTGTTTTTT
TRBD1	TRBV5-3	TRBJ1-1	NA	CARSWLTGVVNTEAFF	TGTGCCAGAAGCTGGTTGACAGGGGTAGTGAACACTGAAGCTTTCTTT
TRBD1	TRBV5-1	TRBJ2-3	NA	CVSDEDRGGTDTQYF	TGCGTCAGCGATGAGGACAGGGGGGGCACAGATACGCAGTATTTT
NA	TRBV27	TRBJ2-4	NA	CASSFIGASDIQYF	TGTGCCAGCAGTTTTATTGGGGCGTCGGACATTCAGTACTTC
NA	TRBV5-1	TRBJ2-7	NA	CASSPPQGPYEQYF	TGCGCCAGCAGCCCCCCACAGGGTCCCTACGAGCAGTACTTC
TRBD2	TRBV27	TRBJ2-1	NA	CASSSGTSAGNEQFF	TGTGCCAGCAGTTCCGGGACTAGCGCGGGCAATGAGCAGTTCTTC
NA	TRBV13	TRBJ2-7	NA	CASSGRQAGYEQYF	TGTGCCAGCAGCGGTCGACAGGCGGGCTACGAGCAGTACTTC
TRBD1	TRBV6-5	TRBJ1-1	NA	CASTEGTANTEAFF	TGTGCCAGCACCGAAGGGACAGCCAACACTGAAGCTTTCTTT
TRBD2	TRBV7-9	TRBJ2-2	NA	CASTQAGGINTGELFF	TGTGCCAGCACCCAAGCGGGGGGGATTAACACCGGGGAGCTGTTTTTT
NA	TRBV30	TRBJ1-2	NA	CAWSVHDYGYTF	TGTGCCTGGAGTGTACACGACTATGGCTACACCTTC
TRBD1	TRBV18	TRBJ2-7	few	CASSPTGSYEQYF	TGTGCCAGCTCACCGACAGGGTCCTACGAGCAGTACTTC